These 15 T cell receptor beta chains were all obtained from the same sample, sequenced in a study of blood T cells in healthy people across ages. Sample-barcoded 5' priming and a J-beta primer mix drove a second PCR of roughly 7 to 11 cycles. TCRdb used MiXCR to reprocess the 5' RACE reads, holding one entry per CDR3 protein. The sample lists hundreds of thousands of distinct CDR3 sequences; 58% were seen once. Material: blood. These receptors originate from a man aged 25-45 years in good health.

This sequence joins TRBV29-1 and TRBJ1-2, with D unresolved. The V gene's germline CDR1 is SQVTM and CDR2 ANQGSEA. This CDR3 is built from 12 residues. Trimming shortened V by 7 bases and J by 8 bases, and 17 bases separated the two germline ends. The CDR3 nucleotides read TGCAGCGCAGAAGGGTCGGGGAGGGGCTACACCTTC. Translated: CSAEGSGRGYTF.

V and J are TRBV29-1 and TRBJ2-5, with a possible D match to TRBD1 (6 bases). CDR3 length equals 13 residues. Germline CDR1 and CDR2: SQVTM and ANQGSEA. V was pared by 6 bases and J by 7 bases, with 18 bases between. The CDR3 nucleotides read TGCAGCGTAGAGAACAGGGCGAGGGGGACCCAGTACTTC. This encodes CSVENRARGTQYF.

The J gene is TRBJ1-2, the V gene TRBV20-1; D might be TRBD1 (5 bases). Germline-derived CDR1 and CDR2 are DFQATT and SNEGSKA (reference sequence). The CDR3 sequence is 14 residues long. V was trimmed by 0 bases and J by 8 bases, leaving 16 bases between them. The CDR3 DNA follows: TGCAGTGCTAGAGATCCATGGGGCCCAGGGGGCTACACCTTC. It yields the protein CSARDPWGPGGYTF.

The chain has TRBV4-3 and TRBJ2-7, with a possible D match to TRBD1 (6 bases). Trimming pared 3 bases from V and 0 bases from J, leaving 15 bases between. The CDR3 loop spans 16 amino acids. CDR1 is LGHNA and CDR2 is YSLEER in the germline V gene. For the CDR3, the DNA is TGCGCCAGCAGCCACTCGTTGGACAGCCTCTCCTACGAGCAGTACTTC. Protein product: CASSHSLDSLSYEQYF.

The V gene is TRBV25-1, the J gene TRBJ2-7; TRBD1 matches at 11 bases. Trimming removed 10 bases from V and 5 bases from J; junction bases left unmatched: 13. In germline, CDR1 is MGHDK, CDR2 SYGVNS. The CDR3 totals 15 residues. The CDR3 DNA reads as TGTGCCAACAACACCGTAGGACAGGGGGCCAACGAGCAGTACTTC. Protein sequence: CANNTVGQGANEQYF.

The rearrangement links TRBV12-3 or TRBV12-4 to TRBJ1-2, with unresolved D. The V end lost 4 bases, the J end lost 2 bases, and 8 bases lay between the germline ends. This CDR3 contains 13 residues. The CDR3 is CASSSTQNYGYTF. CDR3 in DNA: TGTGCCAGCAGTTCGACACAGAACTATGGCTACACCTTC.

This rearrangement joins TRBV29-1 to TRBJ2-2; D is unclear. The CDR3 extends over 15 amino acids. In germline, CDR1 is SQVTM, CDR2 ANQGSEA. V lost 4 bases and J 0 bases, leaving 12 bases between the germline ends. The CDR3 coding sequence is TGCAGCGTTGGTTTTCGACGGACGAACACCGGGGAGCTGTTTTTT. Amino acids: CSVGFRRTNTGELFF.

This rearrangement joins TRBV20-1 to TRBJ2-1, with D possibly being TRBD2 (5 bases). Germline CDR1 and CDR2: DFQATT and SNEGSKA (reference sequence). This CDR3 has 14 amino acids. With 4 bases removed from V and 5 bases from J, the gap between germline ends came to 15 bases. DNA for the CDR3: TGCAGTGCTACGGACGGGAAGGCCAACAATGAGCAGTTCTTC. Amino acids: CSATDGKANNEQFF.

There are a few counts of this clonotype. V gene TRBV3-1 combines with J gene TRBJ1-4, with no clear D. The CDR3 has 15 residues. V lost 3 bases, J lost 7 bases, and 15 bases lay in between. Germline CDR1 reads LGHDT; CDR2 reads YNNKEL (reference sequence). The CDR3 sequence is CASSHAGVLSEKLFF. CDR3 in DNA: TGTGCCAGCAGCCACGCCGGCGTACTTAGTGAAAAACTGTTTTTT.

This clonotype has more than one count but fewer than ten. Here the CDR3 reads CASSYLSGEQYF. The CDR3 coding sequence is TGTGCCAGCAGCTACTTGTCCGGCGAGCAGTACTTC. The chain carries TRBV7-9 and TRBJ2-5; D not resolved. The J call may be wrong; the DNA end is better matched by TRBJ2-7. Looked up from germline, CDR1 is SEHNR and CDR2 is FQNEAQ (reference sequence). The CDR3 spans 12 residues.

This clonotype was counted at least ten times. The V and J genes are TRBV29-1 and TRBJ1-2, with unresolved D. This CDR3 is 16 amino acids long. V shed 1 base and J shed 8 bases, with 23 bases lying between them. Looked up from germline, CDR1 is SQVTM and CDR2 is ANQGSEA. The CDR3: CSVEVLRASDIWGYTF. CDR3 sequence (DNA): TGCAGCGTTGAAGTCTTAAGGGCCTCGGATATCTGGGGCTACACCTTC. Based on the CDR3 plus reference TRBV29-1 and TRBJ1-2, the full variable domain is SAVISQKPSRDICQRGTSLTIQCQVDSQVTMMFWYRQQPGQSLTLIATANQGSEATYESGFVIDKFPISRPNLTFSTLTVSNMSPEDSSIYLCSVEVLRASDIWGYTFGSGTRLTVV.

This clonotype was recorded a few times. The chain has TRBV5-1 and TRBJ2-4; D not certain. From germline, CDR1 is SGHRS and CDR2 YFSETQ. The CDR3 runs 13 residues. The V end lost 0 bases, the J end lost 6 bases, and 7 bases lay between the germline ends. CDR3 in DNA: TGCGCCAGCAGCTTGGCCCCCGGAAACATTCAGTACTTC. Translation gives CASSLAPGNIQYF.

This chain uses TRBV20-1 with TRBJ2-3; D possibly corresponds to TRBD1 (6 bases). CDR1 and CDR2 (germline): DFQATT, SNEGSKA (reference sequence). This CDR3 spans 16 amino acids. Trimming shortened V by 0 bases and J by 0 bases, and 13 bases separated the two germline ends. The CDR3 here is CSARDRGYQSTDTQYF. The CDR3 DNA follows: TGCAGTGCTAGAGATAGGGGGTACCAAAGCACAGATACGCAGTATTTT.

This clonotype has more than one count but fewer than ten. The rearrangement uses TRBV6-5 and TRBJ2-7; 11 nucleotides align to TRBD2. This CDR3 has 16 residues. J lost 2 bases, V lost 5 bases, and 8 bases had no gene match. Germline CDR1 is MNHEY and CDR2 is SVGAGI. CDR3 in amino acids: CASSPRLAGMTYEQYF. The CDR3 DNA reads TGTGCCAGCAGTCCAAGACTAGCGGGAATGACCTACGAGCAGTACTTC.

The rearrangement joins TRBV7-2 to TRBJ2-7; maybe TRBD2 (6 bases). Germline V gives CDR1 SGHTA, CDR2 FQGNSA. The ends were cut back, 5 bases at V and 4 bases at J, with 18 bases in the middle. This CDR3 has 15 amino acids. The CDR3 bases are TGTGCCAGCAGCAGACTGGAGGGGAAAGGATACGAGCAGTACTTC. Translation: CASSRLEGKGYEQYF.